This is a list of T cell receptor beta chains from one sample in a study of blood T cell repertoires in COVID-19. Here immunoSEQ multiplex PCR was the method, and the copy in TCRdb shows in-frame clones only, minus some. The sample yields about 130,000 clones, roughly 86% seen once. Sequencing input: peripheral blood. The receptor set was obtained from a human donor in a cohort sampled during active COVID-19. Each CDR3 is given with its conserved first and last residue. D genes are given only for firm matches. Not all rows give a size; the values are once, few, many and, for expanded clones, a class.

V	size	D	J	CDR3	DNA
TRBV4-1	NA	NA	TRBJ2-7	CASSPIGYGSSYEQYF	TGCGCCAGCAGCCCCATAGGATACGGGAGCTCCTACGAGCAGTACTTC
TRBV4-2	NA	NA	TRBJ2-6	CASSQGLTSGANVLTF	TGTGCCAGCAGCCAAGGACTCACCTCTGGGGCCAACGTCCTGACTTTC
TRBV27	NA	NA	TRBJ2-7	CASSLSMKAYEQYF	TGTGCCAGCAGTTTATCGATGAAAGCGTACGAGCAGTACTTC
TRBV9	NA	NA	TRBJ2-3	CASSGGYLDAQYF	TGTGCCAGCAGTGGGGGGTATTTGGACGCGCAGTATTTT
TRBV2	NA	NA	TRBJ2-7	CASSGMTETGHEQYF	TGTGCCAGCAGTGGTATGACAGAGACGGGCCACGAGCAGTACTTC
TRBV5-1	few	NA	TRBJ2-7	CASSLAQGEQYF	TGCGCCAGCAGCTTGGCCCAGGGTGAGCAGTACTTC
TRBV6-5	NA	TRBD2	TRBJ2-7	CASSRLAWEQYF	TGTGCCAGCAGTCGACTAGCTTGGGAGCAGTACTTC
TRBV4-1	once	NA	TRBJ2-7	CASSQQQETYEQYF	TGCGCCAGCAGCCAACAACAGGAAACCTACGAGCAGTACTTC
TRBV11-2	few	TRBD1	TRBJ2-1	CASSPGQGKGNEQFF	TGTGCCAGCAGCCCAGGACAGGGTAAAGGCAATGAGCAGTTCTTC
TRBV6-5	NA	NA	TRBJ2-7	CASKGQPISYEQYF	TGTGCCAGCAAAGGACAGCCGATCTCCTACGAGCAGTACTTC